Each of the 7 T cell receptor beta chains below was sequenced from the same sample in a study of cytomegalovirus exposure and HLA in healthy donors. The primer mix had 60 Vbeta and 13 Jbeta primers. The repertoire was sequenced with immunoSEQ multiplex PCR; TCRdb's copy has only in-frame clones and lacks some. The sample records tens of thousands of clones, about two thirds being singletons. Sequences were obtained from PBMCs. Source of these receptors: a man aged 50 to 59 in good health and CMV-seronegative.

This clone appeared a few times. The CDR3 spells CASSLASGPSTDTQYF. In nucleotides, the CDR3 is TGCGCCAGCAGCTTGGCAAGCGGTCCCAGCACAGATACGCAGTATTTT. This sequence joins TRBV5-1 and TRBJ2-3, with D maybe TRBD2 (5 bases). The ends were cut back, 0 bases at V and 0 bases at J, with 11 bases in the middle. Germline lookup yields CDR1 SGHRS and CDR2 YFSETQ. The length of the CDR3 is 16 residues. Combining the CDR3 with reference TRBV5-1 and TRBJ2-3 gives the whole variable domain KAGVTQTPRYLIKTRGQQVTLSCSPISGHRSVSWYQQTPGQGLQFLFEYFSETQRNKGNFPGRFSGRQFSNSRSEMNVSTLELGDSALYLCASSLASGPSTDTQYFGPGTRLTVL.

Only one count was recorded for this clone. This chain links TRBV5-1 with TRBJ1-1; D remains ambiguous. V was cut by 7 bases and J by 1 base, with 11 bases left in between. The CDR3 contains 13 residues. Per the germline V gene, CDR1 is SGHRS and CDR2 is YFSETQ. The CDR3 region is CASRDYANTEAFF. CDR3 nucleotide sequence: TGCGCCAGCCGGGATTATGCGAACACTGAAGCTTTCTTT.

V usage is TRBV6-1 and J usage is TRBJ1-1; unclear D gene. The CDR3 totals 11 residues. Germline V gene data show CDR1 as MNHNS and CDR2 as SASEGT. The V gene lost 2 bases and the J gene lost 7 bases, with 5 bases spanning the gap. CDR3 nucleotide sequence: TGTGCCAGCAGTGAACGGGGTGAAGCTTTCTTT. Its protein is CASSERGEAFF.

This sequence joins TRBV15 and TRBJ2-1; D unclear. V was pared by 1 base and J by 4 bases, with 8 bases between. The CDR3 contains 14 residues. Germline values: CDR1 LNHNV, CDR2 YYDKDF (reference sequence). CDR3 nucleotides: TGTGCCACCAGCAGAGTGGGCAGTTACAATGAGCAGTTCTTC. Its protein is CATSRVGSYNEQFF.

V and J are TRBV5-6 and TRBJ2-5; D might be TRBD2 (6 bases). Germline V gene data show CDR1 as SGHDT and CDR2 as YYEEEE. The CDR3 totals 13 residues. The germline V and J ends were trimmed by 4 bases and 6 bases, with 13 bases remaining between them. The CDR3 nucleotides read TGTGCCAGCAGCGGCAGGGACTTGAAGACCCAGTACTTC. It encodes CASSGRDLKTQYF.

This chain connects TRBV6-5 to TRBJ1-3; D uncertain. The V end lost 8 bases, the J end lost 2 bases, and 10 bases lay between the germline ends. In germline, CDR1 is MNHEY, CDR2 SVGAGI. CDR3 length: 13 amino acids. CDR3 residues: CASSEVAGNTIYF. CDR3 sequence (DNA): TGTGCCAGCTCAGAGGTAGCTGGAAACACCATATATTTT.

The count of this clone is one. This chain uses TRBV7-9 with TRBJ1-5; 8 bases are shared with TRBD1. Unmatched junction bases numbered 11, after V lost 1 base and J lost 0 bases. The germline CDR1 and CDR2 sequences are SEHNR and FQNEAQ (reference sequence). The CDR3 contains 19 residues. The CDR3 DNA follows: TGTGCCAGCAGCTTAGTGAGCAGGGGGCTATTCTATAGCAATCAGCCCCAGCATTTT. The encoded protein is CASSLVSRGLFYSNQPQHF. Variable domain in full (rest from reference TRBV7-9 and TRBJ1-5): DTGVSQNPRHKITKRGQNVTFRCDPISEHNRLYWYRQTLGQGPEFLTYFQNEAQLEKSRLLSDRFSAERPKGSFSTLEIQRTEQGDSAMYLCASSLVSRGLFYSNQPQHFGDGTRLSIL.